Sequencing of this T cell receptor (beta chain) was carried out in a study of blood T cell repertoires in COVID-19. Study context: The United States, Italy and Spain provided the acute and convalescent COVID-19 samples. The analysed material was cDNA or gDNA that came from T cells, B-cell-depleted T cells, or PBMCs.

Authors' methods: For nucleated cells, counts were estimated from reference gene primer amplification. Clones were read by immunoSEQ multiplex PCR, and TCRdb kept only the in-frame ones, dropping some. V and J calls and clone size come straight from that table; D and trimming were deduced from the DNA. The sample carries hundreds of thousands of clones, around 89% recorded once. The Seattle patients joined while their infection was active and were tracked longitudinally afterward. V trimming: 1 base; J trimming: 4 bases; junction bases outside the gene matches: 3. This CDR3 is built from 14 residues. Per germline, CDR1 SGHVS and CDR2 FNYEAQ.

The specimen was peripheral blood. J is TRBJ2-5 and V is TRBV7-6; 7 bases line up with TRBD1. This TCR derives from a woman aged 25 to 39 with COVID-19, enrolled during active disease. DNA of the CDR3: TGTGCCAGCAGCTTAGGGACAGGCCGAGAGACCCAGTACTTC. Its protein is CASSLGTGRETQYF.